This record covers a single T cell receptor beta chain. The data derive from a study of blood T cell repertoires in COVID-19. Study details: Sites across the United States, Italy and Spain contributed samples from acute and convalescent COVID-19. Sources were T cells, B-cell-depleted T cells, or PBMCs; the material itself was cDNA or gDNA.

Original processing notes: Amplification of reference gene primers was used by the study to estimate nucleated cell counts. Repertoires were generated with immunoSEQ multiplex PCR, while TCRdb's copy carries only in-frame clones and drops some. V and J calls and clone size are copied from that table; D and trimming were computed from the DNA. The repertoire holds 24,000 or so clones, around 85% seen once, with approximately 60% in the top ten. Specimen: peripheral blood. The sequence was obtained from a woman at least 80 years old with acute or convalescent COVID-19.

CDR3 in DNA: TGTGCCAGCAGCCAAGAGCACAGGGGGTACGAGCAGTACTTC. As protein: CASSQEHRGYEQYF. The rearrangement joins TRBV3-1 (or the pseudogene TRBV3-2) to TRBJ2-7; 8 positions agree with TRBD1. After removal of 0 bases from V and 4 bases from J, the junction contained 2 bases not matched to a gene. Looked up from germline, CDR1 is LGHDT and CDR2 is YNNKEL (reference sequence). The CDR3 covers 14 residues.